This is a list of T cell receptor beta chains from one sample in a study of neurological immune-mediated disorders. TCRdb analysed the 5' RACE reads with MiXCR anew, one entry per CDR3 protein. The sample holds about 23,000 distinct CDR3 sequences, more than 10% seen once. Sequencing was performed on PBMCs. These receptors were taken from a woman aged 60-70 years with HTLV-1-associated myelopathy (HAM/TSP). Each CDR3 is given with its conserved first and last residue. The D gene is left open where the match is weak. Part of the rows lack a size; the others show once, few, many or a class for expanded clones.

- TRBJ1-5 TRBV20-1 many TGCAGTGCTAGAGTGGACCGCAATCAGCCCCAGCATTTT CSARVDRNQPQHF
TRBD1 TRBJ2-7 TRBV7-2 many TGTGCCAGCAGCATCCGACAGGGGGCGACCTACGAGCAGTACTTC CASSIRQGATYEQYF
- TRBJ1-2 TRBV7-2 many TGTGCCAGCAGCCCCGACAGGAGGTATGGCTACACCTTC CASSPDRRYGYTF
TRBD1 TRBJ2-7 TRBV11-3 many TGTGCCAGCAGCTCACATTCCGGGACAGCCTACTACGAGCAGTACTTC CASSSHSGTAYYEQYF
- TRBJ2-1 TRBV20-1 few TGCAGTGCTGAACCCCTAGACAGCTACAATGAGCAGTTCTTC CSAEPLDSYNEQFF
TRBD1 TRBJ2-1 TRBV6-5 few TGTGCCAGCAGTTATCCCGGACAGGGCTACAATGAGCAGTTCTTC CASSYPGQGYNEQFF
- TRBJ2-3 TRBV20-1 - TGCAGTGCTAGAGCTGAGGACAAAGGGACCACAGATACGCAGTATTTT CSARAEDKGTTDTQYF
- TRBJ1-1 TRBV7-2 many TGTGCCAGCAGCTTAGAACACGGGGGCACTGAAGCTTTCTTT CASSLEHGGTEAFF
- TRBJ1-1 TRBV3-1 many TGTGCCAGCAGCCAGGTAGAAGCTGAAGCTTTCTTT CASSQVEAEAFF
- TRBJ1-1 TRBV11-2 - - CASSFYICSVIRGGSTEAFF
- TRBJ2-7 TRBV2 many TGTGCCAGCAGTGTGGCACAGGGCGAGCAGTACTTC CASSVAQGEQYF
- TRBJ2-3 TRBV5-1 few TGCGCCAGCAGCGTGGGTGGTGGCACAGATACGCAGTATTTT CASSVGGGTDTQYF
TRBD1 TRBJ1-1 TRBV20-1 many TGCAGTGGAGTCCGGACAGGGGGAGCTGAAGCTTTCTTT CSGVRTGGAEAFF
- TRBJ1-1 TRBV7-6 many TGTGCCAGCAGCGGAAGGGCCTCCGAGGGGAACACTGAAGCTTTCTTT CASSGRASEGNTEAFF
TRBD1 TRBJ2-1 TRBV20-1 medium-sized TGCAGTACTAGGGCTGACAGGGTAGCCTACAATGAGCAGTTCTTC CSTRADRVAYNEQFF
- TRBJ2-1 TRBV4-1 many TGCGCCAGCAGCCAAGCTCGCCAGGGCCCCTACAATGAGCAGTTCTTC CASSQARQGPYNEQFF
TRBD1 TRBJ1-2 TRBV20-1 many TGCAGTGCTAGGGGACAGGGAGGTGGCTACACCTTC CSARGQGGGYTF
TRBD1 TRBJ2-1 TRBV7-6 many TGTGCCAGCAGCTCTAACAGGGGAGATGAGCAGTTCTTC CASSSNRGDEQFF
- TRBJ2-3 TRBV9 many TGTGCCAGCAGCCCGAATAGCGGCGATACGCAGTATTTT CASSPNSGDTQYF
TRBD2 TRBJ2-1 TRBV5-1 many TGCGCCAGCAGCTTAGCGGGAGCGACTATTAATGAGCAGTTCTTC CASSLAGATINEQFF
- TRBJ1-6 TRBV27 many TGTGCCAGCAGTCAGACCGATTCACCCCTCCACTTT CASSQTDSPLHF
- TRBJ2-3 TRBV5-1 many TGCGCCAGCAGCTTGGAAGGGGGACAAACAGATACGCAGTATTTT CASSLEGGQTDTQYF
TRBD1 TRBJ1-5 TRBV20-1 medium-sized TGCAGTGCTCGACAGGGGGCAGGTCAGCCCCAGCATTTT CSARQGAGQPQHF
TRBD2 TRBJ2-1 TRBV11-3 many TGTGCCAGCAGCTTAGATCCCTTAGCGGGAGGTTACAATGAGCAGTTCTTC CASSLDPLAGGYNEQFF
- TRBJ2-7 TRBV5-5 many TGTGCCAGCAGCTTGAGGTCGTCGGAGCCTGGTCTCTACGAGCAGTACTTC CASSLRSSEPGLYEQYF
- TRBJ2-1 TRBV7-2 many TGTGCCAGCAGCCCCTCAGGCAATGAGCAGTTCTTC CASSPSGNEQFF
TRBD1 TRBJ2-7 TRBV5-6 many TGTGCCAGCAGCGTAGGACAGGGGGCCTACGAGCAGTACTTC CASSVGQGAYEQYF
TRBD1 TRBJ2-6 TRBV2 medium-sized TGTGCCAGCAGGACAGGGCTAGGTGGGGCCAACGTCCTGACTTTC CASRTGLGGANVLTF
- TRBJ1-5 TRBV5-1 many TGCGCCAGCAGCTTGGGGGGTGTAAGCAATCAGCCCCAGCATTTT CASSLGGVSNQPQHF
TRBD2 TRBJ2-2 TRBV7-8 many TGTGCCAGCAGCCCCTGGACTAGCGGGGGGGCGGGCGGGGAGCTGTTTTTT CASSPWTSGGAGGELFF
- TRBJ2-3 TRBV7-9 many TGTGCCAGCAGCGCAGGGAACGGGGCGCCTGGGTATTTT CASSAGNGAPGYF
- TRBJ2-6 TRBV7-9 many TGTGCCAGCAGAATGGCGGGAGGGGCCAACGTCCTGACTTTC CASRMAGGANVLTF
- TRBJ2-3 TRBV20-1 - TGCAGTGCAGGGGGGCTCAGGAATACGCAGTATTTT CSAGGLRNTQYF
TRBD1 TRBJ1-2 TRBV5-6 many TGTGCCAGCAGCACTCAGCACAGGGGACGTGGCTACACCTTC CASSTQHRGRGYTF
- TRBJ2-5 TRBV20-1 many TGCAGTCCATTCCAACGGCTTCTCGTGGAGACCCAGTACTTC CSPFQRLLVETQYF
TRBD2 TRBJ2-7 TRBV7-9 many TGTGCCAGCAGCTTCTCACCTACTAGCGTCAAATCCTACGAGCAGTACTTC CASSFSPTSVKSYEQYF
TRBD1 TRBJ2-7 TRBV18 many TGTGCCAGCTCAGCTTCCGGGACAGCTTACGAGCAGTACTTC CASSASGTAYEQYF
- TRBJ1-1 TRBV18 - TGTGCCAGCTCTTGGGTAGCGGTACACACTGAAGCTTTCTTT CASSWVAVHTEAFF
TRBD2 TRBJ2-1 TRBV12-3/TRBV12-4 many TGTGCCAGCAGTCCTCGACTAGCTGTTTACAATGAGCAGTTCTTC CASSPRLAVYNEQFF
TRBD2 TRBJ2-1 TRBV12-3/TRBV12-4 many TGTGCCAGCAGTTTAGCCCCTCCGACTAGCGGGAAGCAGTTCTTC CASSLAPPTSGKQFF
- TRBJ1-5 TRBV7-2 many TGTGCCAGCAGCTTAGCGAATAGCAATCAGCCCCAGCATTTT CASSLANSNQPQHF
TRBD2 TRBJ2-1 TRBV20-1 many TGCAGTGCTAGAGATCGGGGGGGGCCCTACAATGAGCAGTTCTTC CSARDRGGPYNEQFF
- TRBJ1-2 TRBV24-1 many TGTGCCACCAGTGATTGGACGTCTAACTATGGCTACACCTTC CATSDWTSNYGYTF
TRBD2 TRBJ2-1 TRBV12-3/TRBV12-4 few TGTGCCAGCAGTTTAGAAGGGACTAGCGGGAACCAGTTCTTC CASSLEGTSGNQFF
- TRBJ1-1 TRBV3-1 many TGTGCCAGCAGCCCCTGGGGGTTTAACACTGAAGCTTTCTTT CASSPWGFNTEAFF
- TRBJ2-7 TRBV27 few TGTGCCAGCAGTCCACTCTCCGGGACGGTCACTAGAAGCTCCTACGAGCAGTACTTC CASSPLSGTVTRSSYEQYF
- TRBJ1-2 TRBV4-2 many TGTGCCAGCAGCCAAGACATGGGGGGGGACTATGGCTACACCTTC CASSQDMGGDYGYTF
- TRBJ1-3 TRBV20-1 many TGCAGTGCTAGAGATATCCGGACGGATCGAGGAAACACCATATATTTT CSARDIRTDRGNTIYF
TRBD1 TRBJ1-5 TRBV20-1 many TGCAGTGCCCGGAAGCGAAGGGGGCAGGATCAGCCCCAGCATTTT CSARKRRGQDQPQHF
- TRBJ2-4 TRBV20-1 many TGCAGTGCTGAAGGGGGATCTGCCAAAAACATTCAGTACTTC CSAEGGSAKNIQYF
TRBD2 TRBJ2-7 TRBV5-1 medium-sized TGCGCCAGCAGCCTGCAGGGGACTAGCGGGAGAAGCAACGAGCAGTACTTC CASSLQGTSGRSNEQYF
- TRBJ2-7 TRBV20-1 medium-sized TGCAGTGCTAGAGAGGGGGGGGCAGGGTTGACCGAGCAGTACTTC CSAREGGAGLTEQYF